This TCR beta chain was obtained from a study of blood T cells in healthy people across ages. A sample-barcoded 5' primer and a J-beta primer mix were used in a second PCR of about 6 to 11 cycles. Each CDR3 protein gets one entry after TCRdb re-called the 5' RACE reads with MiXCR. The sample holds 1.8 million or so distinct CDR3 sequences; about two fifths are singletons and the top ten take 20% to 25%. Overall study findings and caveats: Diversity figures derived from one million T cells were judged to underestimate the true value.

Researchers collected approximately 9.9 milliliters of peripheral blood from every single donor. Each sample used at least 7 million PBMCs. V lost 4 bases to trimming and J lost 6 bases, with 23 bases between them. The CDR3 runs 17 residues. From germline, CDR1 is LGHNA and CDR2 YNFKEQ. This clonotype was recorded only once. Its cognate antigen is unknown. Sequences were obtained from blood. The sequence was obtained from a human donor in good health. The V call is TRBV4-2, the J call TRBJ2-3; D may correspond to TRBD1 or TRBD2 (5 bases each). CDR3 region: CASSREPFEGSGDTQYF. The CDR3 DNA is TGTGCCAGCAGCCGGGAACCTTTCGAGGGCTCAGGGGATACGCAGTATTTT.